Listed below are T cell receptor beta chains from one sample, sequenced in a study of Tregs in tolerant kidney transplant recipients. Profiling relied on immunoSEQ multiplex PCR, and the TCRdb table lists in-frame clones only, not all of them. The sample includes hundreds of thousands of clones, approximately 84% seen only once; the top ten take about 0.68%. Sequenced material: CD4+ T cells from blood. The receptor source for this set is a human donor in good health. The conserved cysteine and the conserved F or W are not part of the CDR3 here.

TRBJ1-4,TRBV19,ASSSLLWEEKLF
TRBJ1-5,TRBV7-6,ASSLDVGNQPQH
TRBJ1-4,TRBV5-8,ASSLGETTNEKLF
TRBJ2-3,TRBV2,ASRLVAGGSDTQY
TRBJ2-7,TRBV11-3,ASSPSSGTGSYEQY
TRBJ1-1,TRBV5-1,ASSLAVGNTEAF
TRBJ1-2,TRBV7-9,ASSRQGWGYGYT
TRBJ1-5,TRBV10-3,AISDLSGASPQH
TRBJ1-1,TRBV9,ASSVSPQGRTEAF
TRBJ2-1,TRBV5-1,ASSLGSGTNYNEQF
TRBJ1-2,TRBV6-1,ASSEEEQGNYGYT
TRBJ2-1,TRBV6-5,ASSYMSKRTYNEQF
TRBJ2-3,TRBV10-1,ASSAELGDTQY
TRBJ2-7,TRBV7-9,AGRGDISYEQY
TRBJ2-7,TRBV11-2,ASSFTSGGQGGEQY
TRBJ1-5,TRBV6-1,ASSEWWTGGNQPQH
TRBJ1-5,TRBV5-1,ASSLGQGGNQPQH
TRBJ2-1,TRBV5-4,ASSLWGRNEQF
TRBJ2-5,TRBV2,ASLNAFKAAQETQY
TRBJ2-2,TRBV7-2,ASSKQSNTGELF
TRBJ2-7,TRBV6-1,ASRPGEWLHEQY
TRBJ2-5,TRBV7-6,ASSPGLAGGTLHRETQY
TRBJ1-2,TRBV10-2,ASSDPGQIRGYT
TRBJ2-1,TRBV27,ASSPNSGGSYNEQF
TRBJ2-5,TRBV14,ASSQYRNRVSQETQY
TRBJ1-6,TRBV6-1,ASSESDSRPNSPLH
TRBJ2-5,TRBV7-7,ASSLGQGQETQY
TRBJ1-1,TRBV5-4,ASSPLQQGNTEAF
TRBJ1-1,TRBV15,ATSRDLGARDEAF
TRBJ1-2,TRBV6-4,ASSEQGIGYT
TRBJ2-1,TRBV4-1,ASSQERVSLASSYNEQF
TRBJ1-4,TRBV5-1,ASSLRGNHEKLF
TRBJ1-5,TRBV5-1,ASSPTTGTSNQPQH
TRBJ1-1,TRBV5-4,ASSLGRDRGLGTEAF
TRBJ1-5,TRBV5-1,ASSPAGGMPQH
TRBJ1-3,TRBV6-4,ASSEGAREGNTIY
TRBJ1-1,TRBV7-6,ASSLAVGVDTEAF
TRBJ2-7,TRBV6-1,ASRRQGETYEQY
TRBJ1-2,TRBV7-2,ASSPNRQVYGYT
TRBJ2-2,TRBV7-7,ASSLRGGGDTGELF
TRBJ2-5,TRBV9,ASSTRGAQETQY
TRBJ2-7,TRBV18,ASSASTGGKTTGQY
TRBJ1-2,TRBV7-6,ASSPTGGLGYGYT
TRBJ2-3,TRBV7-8,ASSLAPTGGGTDTQY
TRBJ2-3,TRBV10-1,ASTKPPDLAGGDTQY
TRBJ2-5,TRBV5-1,ASSLGLAGRWPETQY
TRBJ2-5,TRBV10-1,ASSASGPAGETQY
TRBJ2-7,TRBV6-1,ASRPMSPGTGTQY
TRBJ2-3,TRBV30,AWSVLAGGRTDTQY